The 30 T cell receptor beta chains in this list originate from one sample, sequenced in a study of PD-1 blockade in classical Hodgkin lymphoma. Brentuximab vedotin exposure varied, and every patient relapsed after autologous stem cell transplantation. Some clones are missing from TCRdb's copy, which holds only in-frame ones; the method was immunoSEQ multiplex PCR. Of 66,000 or so clones in the sample, over 70% were seen once. Sequenced here: peripheral blood mononuclear cells (PBMCs), sampled before the second cycle of nivolumab. The source is a human donor with classical Hodgkin lymphoma.

The rearrangement links TRBV28 to TRBJ2-2; 10 bases line up with TRBD1. The germline gives CDR1 MDHEN, CDR2 SYDVKM. V was clipped by 5 bases and J by 5 bases; unmatched bases: 2. The CDR3 has 14 amino acids. CDR3 in amino acids: CASSQGQGTGELFF. Here the CDR3 DNA reads TGTGCCAGCAGTCAGGGACAGGGGACCGGGGAGCTGTTTTTT.

V is TRBV25-1 and J is TRBJ2-5; 7 bases are a match to TRBD2. This CDR3 is 17 amino acids long. V dropped 4 bases and J dropped 3; count of bases not matched to a gene: 14. Germline V gene lookup returns CDR1 MGHDK and CDR2 SYGVNS. CDR3 DNA sequence: TGTGCCAGCAGTGTCCCCAATCGGGGGGACCTTAAAGAGACCCAGTACTTC. Protein: CASSVPNRGDLKETQYF.

CDR3: CASSYAARTGGGTAEAFF. CDR3 nucleotides: TGTGCCAGCAGCTATGCAGCTCGGACAGGGGGCGGAACGGCTGAAGCTTTCTTT. The rearrangement uses TRBV7-8 and TRBJ1-1; 11 nucleotides agree with TRBD1. CDR3 size: 18 residues. Trimming took 4 bases from V and 6 from J; bases not matched to a gene: 16. Germline CDR1 SGHVS, CDR2 FQNEAQ. The entire variable domain, with the rest obtained from reference TRBV7-8 and TRBJ1-1, is as follows: GAGVSQSPRYKVAKRGQDVALRCDPISGHVSLFWYQQALGQGPEFLTYFQNEAQLDKSGLPSDRFFAERPEGSVSTLKIQRTQQEDSAVYLCASSYAARTGGGTAEAFFGQGTRLTVV.

V is TRBV9 and J is TRBJ2-7; possible D gene TRBD2, 6 bases. Between the trimmed V and J ends, which lost 3 bases and 1 base, there was a span of 14 bases. Per germline, CDR1 SGDLS and CDR2 YYNGEE. The CDR3 covers 15 residues. CDR3 bases: TGTGCCAGCAGCGCCGGGAGTTGGGGGTCCTACGAGCAGTACTTC. Translated, it gives CASSAGSWGSYEQYF.

In DNA, the CDR3 is TGTGCCAGCAGCGTAGTAGTAAGTCTAGCGGACAATGAGCAGTTCTTC. Encoded protein: CASSVVVSLADNEQFF. The chain is built from TRBV9 and TRBJ2-1, with 7 bases identical to TRBD2. After removal of 0 bases from V and 5 bases from J, the junction contained 8 bases not matched to a gene. There are 16 residues in the CDR3. CDR1 is SGDLS and CDR2 is YYNGEE in the germline V gene.

CDR3 DNA: TGTGCCAGTAGTACCTCCGGGACAAAGATATATGGCTACACCTTC. As protein: CASSTSGTKIYGYTF. The V call is TRBV19, the J call TRBJ1-2; D is perhaps TRBD1 (6 bases). The germline V gene has CDR1 LNHDA and CDR2 SQIVND (reference sequence). V dropped 4 bases and J dropped 5 bases, with 17 bases sitting between them. This CDR3 is 15 amino acids long.

The chain couples TRBV7-9 to TRBJ1-1; 11 bases agree with TRBD1. Germline V gene data show CDR1 as SEHNR and CDR2 as FQNEAQ (reference sequence). V gave up 5 bases and J gave up 3 bases; unmatched junction bases: 5. CDR3 size: 15 residues. Written as DNA, the CDR3 is TGTGCCAGCAGCGGCTCGGGACAGGGGGACACTGAAGCTTTCTTT. It is translated as CASSGSGQGDTEAFF.

This clone has a single count. Here the CDR3 reads CASSLGTDRENYGYTF. The CDR3 nucleotides read TGTGCCAGCAGCTTGGGGACGGACAGGGAGAATTACGGCTACACCTTC. V and J are TRBV7-3 and TRBJ1-2, with 8 bases that match TRBD1. V dropped 3 bases and J dropped 8; count of bases not matched to a gene: 14. The germline gives CDR1 SGHTA, CDR2 FQGTGA. The CDR3 spans 16 residues.

The gene calls are TRBV28 and TRBJ1-2, with a tentative D call TRBD1 (5 bases). The CDR3 sequence is 13 residues long. The V end lost 5 bases, the J end lost 8 bases, and 15 bases lay between the germline ends. Germline CDR1 is MDHEN and CDR2 is SYDVKM. This chain's CDR3 is CASSLDRLGGYTF. The CDR3 DNA sequence: TGTGCCAGCAGTCTCGACAGATTAGGGGGCTACACCTTC.

CDR3 bases: TGTGCCAGCAGCTCGACAGGGCTCGGTGAAAAACTGTTTTTT. Residues: CASSSTGLGEKLFF. The V and J genes are TRBV5-6 and TRBJ1-4; 7 positions match TRBD1. Per germline, CDR1 SGHDT and CDR2 YYEEEE. This CDR3 has 14 residues. V was clipped by 3 bases and J by 7 bases; unmatched bases: 6.

The J gene is TRBJ1-3, the V gene TRBV7-3, with D possibly TRBD1 on 6 matching bases. Germline V gene data show CDR1 as SGHTA and CDR2 as FQGTGA. This CDR3 contains 17 residues. Between the trimmed V and J ends, which lost 2 bases and 2 bases, there was a span of 16 bases. CDR3 nucleotide sequence: TGTGCCAGCAGCTTAGCGTCTGGGGCAGGGGCTGGAAACACCATATATTTT. It codes for CASSLASGAGAGNTIYF.

This clone was found a few times. The V and J genes are TRBV28 and TRBJ2-5; TRBD1 is a possible D gene (6 bases). The germline V gene encodes CDR1 MDHEN and CDR2 SYDVKM. Trimming took off 7 bases at V and 9 bases at J, with 15 bases between the two ends. This CDR3 has 12 amino acids. The CDR3 protein is CASTGASWAQYF. The CDR3 DNA sequence: TGTGCCAGCACAGGGGCCTCGTGGGCCCAGTACTTC.

This clone turned up a few times. The chain employs TRBV25-1 and TRBJ1-4; D gene unclear. Trimming took 3 bases from V and 4 from J, leaving 12 bases between them. In germline, CDR1 is MGHDK, CDR2 SYGVNS. The CDR3 is 15 amino acids. The CDR3 nucleotides read TGTGCCAGCAGTGACCCGGGGAAGGGTAATGAAAAACTGTTTTTT. As protein: CASSDPGKGNEKLFF.

The genes are TRBV5-6 and TRBJ1-3; no clear D gene. This CDR3 has 15 residues. Between the trimmed V and J ends, which lost 2 bases and 0 bases, there was a span of 9 bases. Per the germline V gene, CDR1 is SGHDT and CDR2 is YYEEEE. DNA for the CDR3: TGTGCCAGCAGCTTAGGCATTTCCTCTGGAAACACCATATATTTT. This encodes CASSLGISSGNTIYF. The whole variable domain, remainder taken from reference TRBV5-6 and TRBJ1-3, is DAGVTQSPTHLIKTRGQQVTLRCSPKSGHDTVSWYQQALGQGPQFIFQYYEEEERQRGNFPDRFSGHQFPNYSSELNVNALLLGDSALYLCASSLGISSGNTIYFGEGSWLTVV.

The chain recombines TRBV7-6 with TRBJ1-6, with D hard to call. Between the trimmed V and J ends, which lost 1 base and 9 bases, there was a span of 4 bases. The CDR3 loop spans 12 amino acids. The germline CDR1 and CDR2 sequences are SGHVS and FNYEAQ. CDR3: CASSLEVSPLHF. CDR3 nucleotides: TGTGCCAGCAGCTTAGAGGTTTCACCCCTCCACTTT.

The chain joins TRBV28 to TRBJ1-2; D is perhaps TRBD1 (6 bases). V dropped 8 bases and J dropped 3 bases, with 10 bases sitting between them. The CDR3 contains 12 residues. Germline CDR1 MDHEN, CDR2 SYDVKM. CDR3 nucleotide sequence: TGTGCCAGCGAACAGGGAGACTATGGCTACACCTTC. This sequence encodes CASEQGDYGYTF.

The chain uses TRBV19 and TRBJ2-3; 8 nucleotides align to TRBD1. Germline loops: CDR1 LNHDA, CDR2 SQIVND (reference sequence). The CDR3 totals 15 residues. V shed 1 base and J 2 bases; nucleotides not matched to a gene: 2. Written as DNA, the CDR3 is TGTGCCAGTAGTATAGGACAGGGGAACACAGATACGCAGTATTTT. Amino acids: CASSIGQGNTDTQYF.

The chain recombines TRBV5-6 with TRBJ2-7; D uncertain. Per the germline V gene, CDR1 is SGHDT and CDR2 is YYEEEE. The CDR3 covers 15 residues. Trimming pared 1 base from V and 2 bases from J, leaving 13 bases between. DNA of the CDR3: TGTGCCAGCAGCTTGTGGGCGGTGGCGGCCTACGAGCAGTACTTC. This gives the protein CASSLWAVAAYEQYF.

The table lists this clone with a few counts. The V gene is TRBV5-1, the J gene TRBJ1-1; a possible D gene is TRBD1 (5 bases). The CDR3 covers 15 residues. Germline-derived CDR1 and CDR2 are SGHRS and YFSETQ. The V gene lost 1 base and the J gene lost 0 bases, with 10 bases spanning the gap. The CDR3 is CASSLSTAMNTEAFF. DNA of the CDR3: TGCGCCAGCAGCTTGTCGACAGCCATGAACACTGAAGCTTTCTTT. Full variable domain (rest looked up from reference TRBV5-1 and TRBJ1-1): KAGVTQTPRYLIKTRGQQVTLSCSPISGHRSVSWYQQTPGQGLQFLFEYFSETQRNKGNFPGRFSGRQFSNSRSEMNVSTLELGDSALYLCASSLSTAMNTEAFFGQGTRLTVV.

The V and J genes are TRBV19 and TRBJ2-1; no reliable D call. V was trimmed by 0 bases and J by 3 bases, leaving 15 bases between them. CDR3 length: 17 residues. CDR1 is LNHDA, CDR2 SQIVND, per germline (reference sequence). The CDR3: CASSIDPAVPLYNEQFF. The CDR3, as DNA: TGTGCCAGTAGTATAGACCCCGCAGTGCCCCTCTACAATGAGCAGTTCTTC. The full variable domain, with the rest looked up from reference TRBV19 and TRBJ2-1, is DGGITQSPKYLFRKEGQNVTLSCEQNLNHDAMYWYRQDPGQGLRLIYYSQIVNDFQKGDIAEGYSVSREKKESFPLTVTSAQKNPTAFYLCASSIDPAVPLYNEQFFGPGTRLTVL.

The rearrangement joins TRBV12-5 to TRBJ2-3; D may be TRBD1 or TRBD2 (5 bases each). CDR3 length equals 16 residues. Per the germline V gene, CDR1 is LGHNT and CDR2 is FRNRAP. V was shortened by 0 bases and J by 1 base, with 11 bases between the two germline ends. For the CDR3, the DNA is TGTGCTAGTGGTTTGGTAGTGGGGGTCGGCACAGATACGCAGTATTTT. Translation: CASGLVVGVGTDTQYF.

The rearrangement uses TRBV6-5 and TRBJ1-4; D might be TRBD1 (5 bases). V gave up 7 bases and J gave up 6 bases, with 12 bases separating them. Germline CDR1 and CDR2: MNHEY and SVGAGI. The CDR3 runs to 13 residues. CDR3 DNA sequence: TGTGCCAGCATCCCTGGGGGGGATGAAAAACTGTTTTTT. This codes for CASIPGGDEKLFF.

A single count supports this clone. The chain couples TRBV20-1 to TRBJ1-1, with a weak D call TRBD1 (5 bases). The germline V gene encodes CDR1 DFQATT and CDR2 SNEGSKA (reference sequence). The CDR3 loop spans 10 amino acids. The CDR3 protein is CTGQNTEAFF. The CDR3 DNA reads TGCACCGGACAAAACACTGAAGCTTTCTTT.

V usage is TRBV10-1 and J usage is TRBJ1-1; no firm D call. CDR3 size: 13 residues. Germline V CDR1 and CDR2: WNHNN, SYGVQD (reference sequence). V lost 3 bases, J lost 6 bases, and 11 bases lay in between. CDR3 sequence: CASSDGQRAEAFF. The CDR3 nucleotides are TGCGCCAGCAGTGACGGCCAAAGGGCTGAAGCTTTCTTT.

V is TRBV18 and J is TRBJ1-4, with D unresolved. V lost 6 bases to trimming and J lost 0 bases, with 14 bases between them. The CDR3 extends over 16 amino acids. In germline, CDR1 is KGHSH, CDR2 LQKENI. The CDR3 DNA is TGTGCCAGCTCGAAGTCACCGGTTGCAACTAATGAAAAACTGTTTTTT. Encoded protein: CASSKSPVATNEKLFF. Looking up the rest from reference TRBV18 and TRBJ1-4 gives the full variable domain: NAGVMQNPRHLVRRRGQEARLRCSPMKGHSHVYWYRQLPEEGLKFMVYLQKENIIDESGMPKERFSAEFPKEGPSILRIQQVVRGDSAAYFCASSKSPVATNEKLFFGSGTQLSVL.

CDR3 sequence reads: CASSEGRWTVPLTAYNSPLHF. DNA for the CDR3: TGTGCCAGCAGTGAAGGGCGCTGGACAGTGCCTTTAACGGCCTATAATTCACCCCTCCACTTT. The genes are TRBV6-1 and TRBJ1-6; D may be TRBD1 (6 bases). The V end lost 1 base, the J end lost 2 bases, and 24 bases lay between the germline ends. Germline V gene data show CDR1 as MNHNS and CDR2 as SASEGT. The CDR3 contains 21 residues.

The chain couples TRBV30 to TRBJ2-4; 9 bases line up with TRBD1. The CDR3 contains 14 residues. Germline CDR1 is GTSNPN and CDR2 is SVGIG (reference sequence). J lost 7 bases, V lost 1 base, and 5 bases had no gene match. The CDR3 here is CAWSDYRGLNIQYF. The CDR3 DNA reads as TGTGCCTGGAGTGATTACAGGGGGCTCAACATTCAGTACTTC.

The V gene is TRBV2, the J gene TRBJ1-6; D unclear. Trimming left V 6 bases short and J 7 bases short, with 10 bases between. Germline V lookup: CDR1 SNHLY, CDR2 FYNNEI. CDR3 length: 13 amino acids. The CDR3 loop reads CASRNQDNSPLHF. DNA for the CDR3: TGTGCCAGCAGGAATCAAGACAATTCACCCCTCCACTTT.

The V gene is TRBV5-6, the J gene TRBJ2-5, with 8 nucleotides matching TRBD1. This CDR3 is built from 15 residues. The germline gives CDR1 SGHDT, CDR2 YYEEEE. V dropped 4 bases and J dropped 2; count of bases not matched to a gene: 7. The CDR3 here is CASSPDRVGQETQYF. In DNA form, the CDR3 reads TGTGCCAGCAGCCCGGACAGGGTTGGTCAAGAGACCCAGTACTTC.

This clone turned up a few times. This sequence joins TRBV6-5 and TRBJ2-7; possible D gene TRBD2, 6 bases. Trimming removed 5 bases from V and 3 bases from J, with 17 bases in between. Germline CDR1 reads MNHEY; CDR2 reads SVGAGI. The CDR3 contains 15 residues. CDR3 bases: TGTGCCAGCAGTCTACTCACCCCGGGGGACTACGAGCAGTACTTC. Residues: CASSLLTPGDYEQYF.